These T cell receptor beta chains were read from a single sample in a study of T-cell memory formation after mild COVID-19. TCRdb ran MiXCR on the 5' RACE reads and lists one entry per CDR3 protein. The data hold roughly 130,000 distinct CDR3 sequences, with over 15% observed a single time. What was sequenced was PBMCs or a T cell subset sorted from them (not recorded which). The receptors were sampled from a man younger than 35 who had mild COVID-19 (a few samples of this study predate the infection). Cell type and time point are not known. CDR3s include the opening cysteine and the closing phenylalanine or tryptophan. A D gene is named only where the DNA matches it firmly. Clone size appears in some rows only: once, few, many, or a class for an expanded clone.

V gene: TRBV12-3/TRBV12-4; J gene: TRBJ2-5; D gene: TRBD1; clone size: -; CDR3 protein: CASSSNRGGETQYF; CDR3 DNA: TGTGCCAGCAGTTCCAACAGGGGTGGGGAGACCCAGTACTTC
V gene: TRBV10-3; J gene: TRBJ1-1; D gene: -; clone size: -; CDR3 protein: CAIRGFGPNTEAFF; CDR3 DNA: TGTGCCATCAGGGGGTTTGGGCCCAACACTGAAGCTTTCTTT
V gene: TRBV20-1; J gene: TRBJ2-3; D gene: -; clone size: -; CDR3 protein: CSGGGVRGSDTQYF; CDR3 DNA: TGCAGTGGCGGCGGTGTAAGGGGGTCAGATACGCAGTATTTT
V gene: TRBV4-1; J gene: TRBJ2-4; D gene: TRBD1; clone size: -; CDR3 protein: CASSQRGQGYSKNIQYF; CDR3 DNA: TGCGCCAGCAGCCAGAGGGGACAGGGGTATTCCAAAAACATTCAGTACTTC
V gene: TRBV11-1; J gene: TRBJ2-5; D gene: -; clone size: -; CDR3 protein: CASSRGLTQETQYF; CDR3 DNA: TGTGCCAGCAGCCGGGGACTTACCCAAGAGACCCAGTACTTC
V gene: TRBV7-2; J gene: TRBJ2-3; D gene: TRBD2; clone size: -; CDR3 protein: CASSLGTSGYTDTQYF; CDR3 DNA: TGTGCCAGCAGCTTGGGGACTAGCGGGTACACAGATACGCAGTATTTT
V gene: TRBV6-2/TRBV6-3; J gene: TRBJ1-2; D gene: -; clone size: -; CDR3 protein: CASSYFPGSYGYTF; CDR3 DNA: TGTGCCAGCAGTTACTTCCCAGGGAGTTATGGCTACACCTTC
V gene: TRBV5-1; J gene: TRBJ2-5; D gene: TRBD2; clone size: -; CDR3 protein: CASSSIPGGGLETQYF; CDR3 DNA: TGCGCCAGCAGCTCAATTCCTGGCGGGGGGCTGGAGACCCAGTACTTC
V gene: TRBV20-1; J gene: TRBJ1-1; D gene: -; clone size: -; CDR3 protein: CSARDLGGSTEAFF; CDR3 DNA: TGCAGTGCTAGAGATCTTGGAGGGAGCACTGAAGCTTTCTTT
V gene: TRBV6-2/TRBV6-3; J gene: TRBJ2-6; D gene: -; clone size: many; CDR3 protein: CASSYGGPGANVLTF; CDR3 DNA: TGTGCCAGCAGTTACGGCGGCCCTGGGGCCAACGTCCTGACTTTC
V gene: TRBV11-2; J gene: TRBJ2-3; D gene: -; clone size: few; CDR3 protein: CASSLLIGDTQYF; CDR3 DNA: TGTGCCAGCAGCTTACTGATTGGAGATACGCAGTATTTT
V gene: TRBV12-3/TRBV12-4; J gene: TRBJ2-7; D gene: -; clone size: -; CDR3 protein: CASSLWGPFYEQYF; CDR3 DNA: TGTGCCAGCAGTCTCTGGGGGCCGTTCTACGAGCAGTACTTC
V gene: TRBV5-1; J gene: TRBJ1-2; D gene: -; clone size: -; CDR3 protein: CASSQGFYGYTF; CDR3 DNA: TGCGCCAGCAGCCAAGGCTTTTATGGCTACACCTTC